These 5 T cell receptor beta chains share one sample of origin, sequenced in a study of PD-1 blockade in mismatch repair-deficient tumors. The repertoire was sequenced with immunoSEQ multiplex PCR; TCRdb's copy has only in-frame clones and lacks some. The table includes approximately 79,000 clones, roughly 80% detected once. Sequencing used peripheral blood, obtained 44 weeks after starting pembrolizumab. The receptor source for this set is an adult with mismatch repair-deficient cancer.

This rearrangement joins TRBV7-3 to TRBJ1-1, with no clear D. Germline V gene lookup returns CDR1 SGHTA and CDR2 FQGTGA. Trimming removed 5 bases at V and 5 bases at J, with 15 bases between. The CDR3 sequence is 14 residues long. In DNA form, the CDR3 reads TGTGCCAGCAGCCGTAACGCCCGCGGTACTGAAGCTTTCTTT. This gives the protein CASSRNARGTEAFF.

J is TRBJ2-7 and V is TRBV7-2; 15 nucleotides line up with TRBD2. Germline-derived CDR1 and CDR2 are SGHTA and FQGNSA. Losses at the gene ends were 5 bases for V and 7 bases for J; bases not matched to a gene: 3. CDR3 size: 14 residues. CDR3 region: CASSQGTSGREQYF. The CDR3 bases are TGTGCCAGCAGCCAAGGGACTAGCGGGAGGGAGCAGTACTTC.

J is TRBJ1-1 and V is TRBV20-1, with D tentatively TRBD1 (5 bases). Germline V gene lookup returns CDR1 DFQATT and CDR2 SNEGSKA (reference sequence). Trimming shortened V by 8 bases and J by 1 base, and 8 bases separated the two germline ends. The CDR3 has 11 amino acids. DNA for the CDR3: TGCAGTCCCAGGGAGAACACTGAAGCTTTCTTT. This encodes CSPRENTEAFF.

This clone came up once. The genes are TRBV10-3 and TRBJ2-1; D tentatively reads TRBD1 or TRBD2 (5 bases each). The CDR3 totals 15 residues. Germline lookup yields CDR1 ENHRY and CDR2 SYGVKD. V was cut by 4 bases and J by 5 bases, with 15 bases left in between. This chain's CDR3 is CAISVGAGNHNEQFF. As DNA, the CDR3 is TGTGCCATCAGTGTCGGGGCAGGGAATCACAATGAGCAGTTCTTC.

The V gene is TRBV27, the J gene TRBJ1-2, with a tentative D call TRBD1 (6 bases). V lost 6 bases and J 0 bases, leaving 17 bases between the germline ends. The CDR3 extends over 16 amino acids. Germline CDR1 MNHEY, CDR2 SMNVEV (reference sequence). CDR3 in amino acids: CASREAGQTTNYGYTF. The CDR3 DNA is TGTGCCAGCAGAGAAGCAGGACAGACTACTAACTATGGCTACACCTTC.